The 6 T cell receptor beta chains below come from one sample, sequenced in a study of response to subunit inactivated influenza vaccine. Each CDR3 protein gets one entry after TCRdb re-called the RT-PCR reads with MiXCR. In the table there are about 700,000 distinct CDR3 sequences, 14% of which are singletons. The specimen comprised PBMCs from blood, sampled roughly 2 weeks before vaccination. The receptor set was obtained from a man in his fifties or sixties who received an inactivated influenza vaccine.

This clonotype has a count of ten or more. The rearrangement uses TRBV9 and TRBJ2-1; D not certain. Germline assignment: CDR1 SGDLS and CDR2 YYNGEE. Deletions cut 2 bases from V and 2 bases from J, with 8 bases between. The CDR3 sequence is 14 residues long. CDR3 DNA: TGTGCCAGCAGCGTGGGTCGGACCTACAATGAGCAGTTCTTC. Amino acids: CASSVGRTYNEQFF.

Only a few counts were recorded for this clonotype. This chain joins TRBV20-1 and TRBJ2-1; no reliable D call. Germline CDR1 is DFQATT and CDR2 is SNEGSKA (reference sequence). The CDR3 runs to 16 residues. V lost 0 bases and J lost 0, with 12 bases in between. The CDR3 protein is CSARDAGESSYNEQFF. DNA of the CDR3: TGCAGTGCTAGAGATGCCGGAGAGAGCTCCTACAATGAGCAGTTCTTC.

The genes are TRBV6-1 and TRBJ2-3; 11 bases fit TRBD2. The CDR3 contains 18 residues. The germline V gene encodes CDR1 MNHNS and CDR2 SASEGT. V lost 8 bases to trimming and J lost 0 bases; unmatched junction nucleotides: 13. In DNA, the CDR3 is TGTGCCAGCCTCCCTCGACTAGCGGGACCTTCTAGCACAGATACGCAGTATTTT. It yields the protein CASLPRLAGPSSTDTQYF.

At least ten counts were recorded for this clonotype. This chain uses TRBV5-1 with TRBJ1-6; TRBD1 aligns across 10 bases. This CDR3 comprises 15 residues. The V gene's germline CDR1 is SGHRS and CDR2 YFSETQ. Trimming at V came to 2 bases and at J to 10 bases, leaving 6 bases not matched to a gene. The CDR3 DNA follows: TGCGCCAGCAGCTTATCCGGGACAGGGGTCTCACCCCTCCACTTT. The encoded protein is CASSLSGTGVSPLHF.

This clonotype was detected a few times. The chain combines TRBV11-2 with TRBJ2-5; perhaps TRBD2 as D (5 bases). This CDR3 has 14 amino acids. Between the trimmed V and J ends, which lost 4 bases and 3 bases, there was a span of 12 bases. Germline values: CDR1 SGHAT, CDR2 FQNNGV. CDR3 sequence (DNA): TGTGCCAGCAGCTCCCTCGCCGGGAAAGAGACCCAGTACTTC. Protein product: CASSSLAGKETQYF.

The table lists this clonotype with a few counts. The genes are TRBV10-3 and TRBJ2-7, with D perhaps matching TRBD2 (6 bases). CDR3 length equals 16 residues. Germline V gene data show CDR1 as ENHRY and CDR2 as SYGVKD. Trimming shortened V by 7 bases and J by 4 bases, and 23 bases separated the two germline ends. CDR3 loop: CAITSGGIGTAYEQYF. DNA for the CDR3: TGTGCCATCACCTCGGGCGGGATAGGTACGGCGTACGAGCAGTACTTC.